This entry is about one T cell receptor beta chain. It lacks a known antigen. Base qualities are not provided; no much larger clone lies one nucleotide away. These data belong to a study of a mutant IDH1 vaccine in newly diagnosed glioma (dated by TCRdb to 2020 to 2023). Background on the whole study: In the chemotherapy-containing groups, vaccination started alongside temozolomide cycles, whereas in patients who had radiotherapy alone it started 4-6 weeks after radiotherapy. The roughly 35 treated patients were about 60% male and roughly 40% female, with a mean age of roughly 40 years. Before enrollment, most patients had been given radiochemotherapy with temozolomide as standard therapy, while the rest had received either radiotherapy alone or temozolomide alone. Visit V12 was the week-35 safety follow-up and visit V13 was the week-47 end of study. Peripheral blood was drawn at six visits: V03 (baseline), V05, V07, V10, V12 and V13. For exploratory analyses, about 25 treated patients had longitudinal TCRB deep sequencing done wherever samples were available. What the study reported, not specific to this receptor: Selection of PBMC samples for TCRB deep sequencing was based on availability. No apparent relationship was observed between pseudoprogression and alterations in the top peripheral T cell clonotypes detected by TCRB sequencing. According to the authors, sample limitations meant that analyses of patient blood samples could not be reproduced. Immune responses induced by the vaccine were seen in around 94% of patients across multiple MHC alleles.

The time point tag for this specimen amounts to: week 35, safety follow-up. Every vaccine dose consisted of 300 ug of a 20-mer mutant IDH1 peptide in Montanide, administered subcutaneously together with topical imiquimod. Patients were given eight vaccinations, in weeks 1, 3, 5, 7, 11, 15, 19 and 23, which matched visits V03 through V10. All donors had newly diagnosed IDH1-mutant astrocytomas of WHO grade 3 or 4 that showed loss of nuclear ATRX. The samples were drawn from NOA16, a multicentre, single-arm, open-label phase I trial in Germany that tested a mutant IDH1 peptide vaccine in humans for the first time. Genomic DNA for TCRB sequencing was extracted from EDTA blood using the DNeasy Blood and Tissue Kit. From the cysteine through the phenylalanine, the CDR3 covers 15 amino acids. This entry keeps only the CDR3 DNA: 45 bases, framed from base 1. To prepare the library, the immunoSEQ multiplex PCR assay was applied. The hsTCRB Kit was used according to the manufacturer's protocol to amplify rearranged TCR beta chain sequences. TCRB libraries were sequenced on an Illumina MiSeq. From the authors' description of their analysis: Demultiplexing, trimming and gene mapping were performed with the kit vendor's proprietary platform. TCRdb retrieved this table from immuneACCESS and kept in-frame rearrangements only. Not all clones are present; in checked studies, unresolved V genes account for under half, and no reason is known for the remainder. The V and J calls and the clone size are those of that table, but D and trimming were determined from the DNA. This sample gives about 60,000 clones in total; roughly 79% of them show up just once. 4.5% to 6% of the sample goes to the ten largest clones.

This chain is built from TRBV1 and TRBJ2-5; the D call of TRBD1 is as the table states it, not checked on the DNA. TRBV1 is a known pseudogene. This material consisted of PBMCs, taken from a glioma patient whose treatment included an IDH1 peptide vaccine. This TCR was sampled from a man aged 35 to 55 with glioma. The CDR3 amino acid sequence is: CTSSTQSRSRETQYF. At the DNA level, the sequence is TGCACCAGCAGCACACAGTCACGAAGTCGGGAGACCCAGTACTTC.